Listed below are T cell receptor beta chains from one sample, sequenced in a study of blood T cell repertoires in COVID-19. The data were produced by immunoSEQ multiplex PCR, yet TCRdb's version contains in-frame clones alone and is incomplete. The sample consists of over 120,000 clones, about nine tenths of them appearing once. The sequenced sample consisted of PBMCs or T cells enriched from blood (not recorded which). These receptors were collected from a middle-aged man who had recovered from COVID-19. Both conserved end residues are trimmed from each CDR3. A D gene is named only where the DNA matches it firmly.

CDR3 protein: ASRTGTSGSYTDTQY
D gene: TRBD2
V gene: TRBV10-2

CDR3 protein: ASSGQGHNEQF
D gene: TRBD1
V gene: TRBV12-3/TRBV12-4

CDR3 protein: ASAPGLPNEQF
D gene: .
V gene: TRBV7-6

CDR3 protein: ASSLLGTGTYEQY
D gene: TRBD1
V gene: TRBV5-6

CDR3 protein: ATNPGQGAGANVLT
D gene: TRBD1
V gene: TRBV15

CDR3 protein: ASSEGVEGELF
D gene: .
V gene: TRBV6-4

CDR3 protein: AWSRTGANYGYT
D gene: TRBD1
V gene: TRBV30

CDR3 protein: ASSWQNSGNTIY
D gene: .
V gene: TRBV19

CDR3 protein: ASLRQGWDTEAF
D gene: TRBD1
V gene: TRBV5-4

CDR3 protein: ASSKEGGGGATANEQF
D gene: .
V gene: TRBV21-1

CDR3 protein: ASSPLPYNEQF
D gene: .
V gene: TRBV18

CDR3 protein: ASSPLGGTEAF
D gene: .
V gene: TRBV7-3

CDR3 protein: ASSQRGVGGTEAF
D gene: .
V gene: TRBV23-1

CDR3 protein: ASRRTSGVQETQY
D gene: TRBD2
V gene: TRBV6-5

CDR3 protein: ASSENRYHDSRANVLT
D gene: .
V gene: TRBV7-9

CDR3 protein: ASTGQGLEKLF
D gene: TRBD1
V gene: TRBV7-2

CDR3 protein: ASSLGRNRNEGDEQY
D gene: .
V gene: TRBV5-1

CDR3 protein: ASSPDITRILYEQY
D gene: .
V gene: TRBV4-3

CDR3 protein: ASSLGRDLNQPQH
D gene: .
V gene: TRBV5-4

CDR3 protein: AISDTGTGSDYGYT
D gene: TRBD1
V gene: TRBV10-3

CDR3 protein: ASSQGKGTEAF
D gene: .
V gene: TRBV18

CDR3 protein: AISESVGQTQETQY
D gene: TRBD1
V gene: TRBV10-3

CDR3 protein: ASSSRKETDTQY
D gene: .
V gene: TRBV6-2/TRBV6-3

CDR3 protein: ASIPGQDYGETQY
D gene: TRBD1
V gene: TRBV6-5

CDR3 protein: ASSRGLASPDTQY
D gene: TRBD2
V gene: TRBV2

CDR3 protein: ASSIAEGQGVYEQY
D gene: TRBD1
V gene: TRBV19

CDR3 protein: ASSPPGGGDTQY
D gene: .
V gene: TRBV7-3

CDR3 protein: ASSPTIQGRALWAYEQY
D gene: TRBD1
V gene: TRBV7-3

CDR3 protein: ASSLDGHYSNQPQH
D gene: .
V gene: TRBV7-8